This TCR beta chain was recovered during a study of blood T cell repertoires in COVID-19 (TCRdb year 2020). About the investigation overall: Collaborator samples came from the United States, Italy and Spain and covered acute and convalescent phases of COVID-19. The prospective study material was composed of cDNA or gDNA derived from T cells, B-cell-depleted T cells, or PBMCs. Deeply sampled blood TCRbeta repertoires from subjects exposed to, actively infected with, or recovered from COVID-19 were included in the dataset. The repertoires were released in a freely available public database intended as a resource for research on the immune response to SARS-CoV-2. The samples were drawn from two sources: the first 160 participants of the ongoing ImmuneRACE study, and 1,200 or so subjects contributed by 6 global collaborators. The sample metadata nearly always contained a de-identified subject ID, COVID-19 status, age in years and sex. Where HLA class I and class II types were available, the types were taken from metadata supplied by the sample provider, not from assay-based typing. The paper as a whole reports these results and caveats: The amount of clinical and demographic metadata varied by source and participant and was provided uncurated.

Enrolling through a virtual design, the prospective study's participants ranged in age from roughly 18 to 100 years and lived across more than 20 United States geographic areas. In the prospective study, participants were assigned to cohorts based on the clinical history participants reported in a screening survey and a study questionnaire. Recovered participants in ImmuneRACE Cohort 3 were defined by two consecutive negative NP/OP PCR tests, clearance by a healthcare professional, or resolution of symptoms. In the prospective study, whole blood, serum and a nasopharyngeal or oropharyngeal swab were collected from each participant by mobile phlebotomists. Prospective study participants could optionally give additional blood draws and questionnaires over an approximately 2-month period. Before DNA extraction, prospective study blood samples were shipped either frozen or at room temperature. A word on this clone: Its antigen target is currently unknown. No per-base quality is available; no much larger clone lies one base away.

TCRbeta CDR3 regions were amplified from genomic DNA using the immunoSEQ Assay, a bias-controlled multiplex PCR. As for the original processing: The number of nucleated cells in each sample was estimated by amplification of reference gene primers within the assay. To quantify the absolute abundance of each unique TCRbeta CDR3 rearrangement, sequence reads were collapsed and filtered. For each sample, productive Simpson clonality was calculated as the square root of Simpson's diversity index across productive rearrangements. TCRdb holds this immuneACCESS table with in-frame rearrangements only. Some clones are missing; in checked studies, unresolved V genes explain under half, and the rest has no known cause. V and J calls and clone size are as listed in that table; D and trimming were resolved from the DNA. This sample gives more than 250,000 clones in total; around 85% of them show up just once. Together, the top ten hold roughly 2% of the sample.

Looking up the germline V gene yields CDR1 SNHLY and CDR2 FYNNEI. The cysteine opens and the phenylalanine closes a CDR3 of 14 amino acids. Just CDR3 DNA is preserved here, 42 bases in frame from base 1. Trimming takes 6 bases from V and 4 bases from J, and the germline ends sit 13 bases apart. The sequence links TRBV2 to TRBJ1-3, with no confidently assigned D gene. This sequence was found in a man younger than 45 who had recovered from COVID-19. Sequenced material: PBMCs or T cells enriched from blood (not recorded which). The CDR3 is CASSGVREGNTIYF. The sequenced DNA is TGTGCCAGCAGCGGGGTGAGGGAGGGAAACACCATATATTTT.